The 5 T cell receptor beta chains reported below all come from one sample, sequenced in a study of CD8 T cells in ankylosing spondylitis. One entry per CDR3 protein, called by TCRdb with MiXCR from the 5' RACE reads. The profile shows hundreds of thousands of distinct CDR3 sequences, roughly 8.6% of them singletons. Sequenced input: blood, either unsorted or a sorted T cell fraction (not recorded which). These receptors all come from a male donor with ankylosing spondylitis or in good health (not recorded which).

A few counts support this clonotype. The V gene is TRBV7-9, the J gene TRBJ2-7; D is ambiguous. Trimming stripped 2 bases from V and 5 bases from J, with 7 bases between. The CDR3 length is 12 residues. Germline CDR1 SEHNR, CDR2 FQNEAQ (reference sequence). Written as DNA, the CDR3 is TGTGCCAGCAGCTTAAACGCTGACGAGCAGTACTTC. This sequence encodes CASSLNADEQYF.

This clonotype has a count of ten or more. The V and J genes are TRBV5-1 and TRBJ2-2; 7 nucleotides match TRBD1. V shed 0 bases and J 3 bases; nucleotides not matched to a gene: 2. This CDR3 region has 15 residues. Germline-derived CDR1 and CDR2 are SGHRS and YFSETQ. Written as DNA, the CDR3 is TGCGCCAGCAGCTTGGATACAGGGGACACCGGGGAGCTGTTTTTT. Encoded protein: CASSLDTGDTGELFF.

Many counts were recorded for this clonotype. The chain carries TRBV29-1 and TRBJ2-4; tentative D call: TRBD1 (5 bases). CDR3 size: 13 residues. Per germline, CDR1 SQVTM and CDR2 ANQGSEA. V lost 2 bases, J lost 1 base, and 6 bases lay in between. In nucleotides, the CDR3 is TGCAGCGTTGAAAAGGGGGCCAAAAACATTCAGTACTTC. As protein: CSVEKGAKNIQYF.

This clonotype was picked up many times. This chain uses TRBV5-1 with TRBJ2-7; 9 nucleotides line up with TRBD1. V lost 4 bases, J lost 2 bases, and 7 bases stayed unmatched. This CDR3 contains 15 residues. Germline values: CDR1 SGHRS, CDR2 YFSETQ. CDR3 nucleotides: TGCGCCAGCAGCGGGGGACAGGGAGCGACCTACGAGCAGTACTTC. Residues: CASSGGQGATYEQYF. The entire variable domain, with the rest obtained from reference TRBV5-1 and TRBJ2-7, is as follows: KAGVTQTPRYLIKTRGQQVTLSCSPISGHRSVSWYQQTPGQGLQFLFEYFSETQRNKGNFPGRFSGRQFSNSRSEMNVSTLELGDSALYLCASSGGQGATYEQYFGPGTRLTVT.

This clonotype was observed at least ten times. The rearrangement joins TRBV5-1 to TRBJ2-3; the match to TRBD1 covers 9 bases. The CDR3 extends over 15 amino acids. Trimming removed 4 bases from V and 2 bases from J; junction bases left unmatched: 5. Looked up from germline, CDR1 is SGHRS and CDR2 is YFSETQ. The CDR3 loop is CASSRDRGNTDTQYF. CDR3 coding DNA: TGCGCCAGCAGCCGTGACAGGGGGAACACAGATACGCAGTATTTT.